A single sample gave rise to the 31 T cell receptor beta chains below, sequenced in a study of blood T cell repertoires in COVID-19. TCRdb's copy holds only in-frame clones and misses some; the assay was immunoSEQ multiplex PCR. This sample has 450,000 or so clones; 90% occur once, and the top ten carry less than 0.75%. The specimen was PBMCs or T cells enriched from blood (not recorded which). Receptor source: a man aged 18 to 30 who had recovered from COVID-19.

The chain is built from TRBV11-2 and TRBJ1-4, with D hard to call. V was cut by 1 base and J by 8 bases, with 8 bases left in between. This CDR3 contains 13 residues. Germline CDR1 reads SGHAT; CDR2 reads FQNNGV. The CDR3 loop reads CASSLGGREKLFF. The CDR3 region has the DNA TGTGCCAGCAGCTTAGGAGGGCGGGAAAAACTGTTTTTT. Variable domain in full (rest from reference TRBV11-2 and TRBJ1-4): EAGVAQSPRYKIIEKRQSVAFWCNPISGHATLYWYQQILGQGPKLLIQFQNNGVVDDSQLPKDRFSAERLKGVDSTLKIQPAKLEDSAVYLCASSLGGREKLFFGSGTQLSVL.

The V gene is TRBV21-1, the J gene TRBJ2-3; TRBD2 is the table's D call, not checked against the DNA. TRBV21-1 is recorded as a pseudogene. The CDR3 spans 20 residues. As DNA, the CDR3 is TGTGCCAGCAGCAATCGGGGAGGGTCGTTCTTTATTCCTAGCACAGATACGCAGTATTTT. Translating gives CASSNRGGSFFIPSTDTQYF.

This sequence joins TRBV19 and TRBJ1-1; no clear D. V lost 6 bases, J lost 1 base, and 21 bases lay in between. Looked up from germline, CDR1 is LNHDA and CDR2 is SQIVND (reference sequence). There are 17 residues in the CDR3. In nucleotides, the CDR3 is TGTGCCAGTAGCCCCTTACCGCCTCCTTTGAGGAACACTGAAGCTTTCTTT. Translating gives CASSPLPPPLRNTEAFF. The variable domain in full, completed from reference TRBV19 and TRBJ1-1, reads DGGITQSPKYLFRKEGQNVTLSCEQNLNHDAMYWYRQDPGQGLRLIYYSQIVNDFQKGDIAEGYSVSREKKESFPLTVTSAQKNPTAFYLCASSPLPPPLRNTEAFFGQGTRLTVV.

V usage is TRBV9 and J usage is TRBJ2-3, with 10 nucleotides matching TRBD2. V lost 0 bases, J lost 4 bases, and 2 bases stayed unmatched. The CDR3 contains 15 residues. Germline V gene lookup returns CDR1 SGDLS and CDR2 YYNGEE. The CDR3 DNA sequence: TGTGCCAGCAGCGTAGAACTAGCGGGATCAGATACGCAGTATTTT. This gives the protein CASSVELAGSDTQYF. The complete variable domain, with remaining parts taken from reference TRBV9 and TRBJ2-3, reads DSGVTQTPKHLITATGQRVTLRCSPRSGDLSVYWYQQSLDQGLQFLIQYYNGEERAKGNILERFSAQQFPDLHSELNLSSLELGDSALYFCASSVELAGSDTQYFGPGTRLTVL.

This clone was detected only a few times. The chain employs TRBV5-1 and TRBJ2-1; the D is unclear. Trimming left V 0 bases short and J 5 bases short, with 9 bases between. The length of the CDR3 is 14 residues. CDR1 and CDR2 (germline): SGHRS, YFSETQ. CDR3 bases: TGCGCCAGCAGCTTGGATGGCAGAAACAATGAGCAGTTCTTC. Protein sequence: CASSLDGRNNEQFF.

The V and J genes are TRBV15 and TRBJ2-4; D is ambiguous. V lost 6 bases and J 0 bases, leaving 15 bases between the germline ends. Germline values: CDR1 LNHNV, CDR2 YYDKDF (reference sequence). The CDR3 is 16 residues long. CDR3 amino acids: CATSTGLDIAKNIQYF. The CDR3 DNA reads TGTGCCACCAGTACCGGGTTAGATATAGCCAAAAACATTCAGTACTTC. Filled out from reference TRBV15 and TRBJ2-4, the complete variable domain reads DAMVIQNPRYQVTQFGKPVTLSCSQTLNHNVMYWYQQKSSQAPKLLFHYYDKDFNNEADTPDNFQSRRPNTSFCFLDIRSPGLGDTAMYLCATSTGLDIAKNIQYFGAGTRLSVL.

This sequence joins TRBV10-3 and TRBJ1-4; 7 positions agree with TRBD1. The junction had 9 bases not matched to a gene; V was cut back by 10 bases and J by 7 bases. Germline CDR1 and CDR2: ENHRY and SYGVKD. The CDR3 runs to 13 residues. CDR3 amino acids: CATTPGQPEKLFF. For the CDR3, the DNA is TGTGCCACCACGCCGGGACAGCCTGAAAAACTGTTTTTT.

This rearrangement joins TRBV10-3 to TRBJ1-2, with TRBD1 identical over 7 bases. The CDR3 loop spans 12 amino acids. The V and J ends lost 2 bases and 8 bases, in that order; junction bases with no gene match: 2. Germline CDR1 is ENHRY and CDR2 is SYGVKD. CDR3 residues: CAISEAGGGYTF. As DNA, the CDR3 is TGTGCCATCAGTGAGGCAGGGGGGGGCTACACCTTC.

V is TRBV5-1 and J is TRBJ2-3; the match to TRBD2 covers 8 bases. Trimming at V came to 4 bases and at J to 2 bases, leaving 12 bases not matched to a gene. This CDR3 has 17 residues. The germline V gene encodes CDR1 SGHRS and CDR2 YFSETQ. The CDR3 spells CASSQKIILADTDTQYF. CDR3 coding DNA: TGCGCCAGCAGCCAAAAAATAATACTAGCGGACACAGATACGCAGTATTTT.

The chain recombines TRBV29-1 with TRBJ2-3, with 10 bases matching TRBD2. The J segment lost 5 bases and the V segment lost 7 bases, leaving 6 bases of the junction unmatched. CDR1 and CDR2 (germline): SQVTM, ANQGSEA. CDR3 length: 13 amino acids. In DNA, the CDR3 is TGCAGCGGCCTAGCGGGGGTGAGAGATACGCAGTATTTT. This sequence encodes CSGLAGVRDTQYF.

Concerning this clone: An end of the junction does not agree with germline; a read error may underlie this. The V gene is TRBV7-9, the J gene TRBJ2-1; D gene ambiguous. CDR1 SEHNR and CDR2 FQNEAQ come from the germline V gene (reference sequence). This CDR3 contains 11 residues. CDR3 bases: TGTGCCAGCAGCCCCTACGATGAGCAGTTCTTC. Translated: CASSPYDEQFF.

The chain recombines TRBV5-1 with TRBJ2-1, with 13 bases lining up with TRBD2. The CDR3 length is 15 residues. Germline CDR1 and CDR2: SGHRS and YFSETQ. Losses at the gene ends were 1 base for V and 9 bases for J; bases not matched to a gene: 4. The CDR3: CASSLTSGRAGEQFF. The CDR3 region has the DNA TGCGCCAGCAGCTTGACTAGCGGGAGGGCCGGTGAGCAGTTCTTC.

The chain joins TRBV5-1 to TRBJ2-2; TRBD2 agrees at 15 bases. Germline V gene data show CDR1 as SGHRS and CDR2 as YFSETQ. The V gene end was trimmed by 4 bases and the J gene end by 0 bases; junction bases not matched to a gene: 4. This CDR3 has 18 residues. The CDR3 region has the DNA TGCGCCAGCAGCGACGGACTAGCGGGAGGGTCGAACACCGGGGAGCTGTTTTTT. The encoded protein is CASSDGLAGGSNTGELFF.

V gene TRBV4-1 combines with J gene TRBJ2-7; 9 bases line up with TRBD2. The CDR3 consists of 15 residues. The V gene end was trimmed by 2 bases and the J gene end by 2 bases; junction bases not matched to a gene: 4. Germline V gene data show CDR1 as MGHRA and CDR2 as YSYEKL. The DNA for the CDR3 is TGCGCCAGCAGCCAACCGACTAGCGGAACCTACGAGCAGTACTTC. Its protein is CASSQPTSGTYEQYF.

This clone is a singleton in its sample. This chain links TRBV19 with TRBJ2-2; possibly TRBD2 for D (6 bases). Trimming removed 6 bases from V and 4 bases from J, with 18 bases in between. There are 16 residues in the CDR3. Germline V gene sequence: CDR1 LNHDA, CDR2 SQIVND (reference sequence). CDR3 protein: CASSLGGWGRTGELFF. CDR3 in DNA: TGTGCCAGTAGCTTGGGGGGATGGGGTCGCACCGGGGAGCTGTTTTTT.

The chain links TRBV6-4 to TRBJ1-2; D is perhaps TRBD1 (5 bases). This CDR3 has 14 amino acids. Germline CDR1 reads MRHNA; CDR2 reads SNTAGT. V dropped 0 bases and J dropped 7 bases, with 12 bases sitting between them. The CDR3 nucleotides read TGTGCCAGCAGTGACTCTCAGGGTCTAAGTGGCTACACCTTC. Protein product: CASSDSQGLSGYTF.

The rearrangement joins TRBV4-1 to TRBJ1-2, with a tentative D call TRBD1 (5 bases). Trimming stripped 2 bases from V and 4 bases from J, with 8 bases between. The CDR3 covers 13 residues. The V gene's germline CDR1 is MGHRA and CDR2 YSYEKL. For the CDR3, the DNA is TGCGCCAGCAGCCAACCGACAGTCTATGGCTACACCTTC. As protein: CASSQPTVYGYTF.

This clone was seen a handful of times. This chain joins TRBV3-1 (or the pseudogene TRBV3-2) and TRBJ1-4, with 9 bases aligning to TRBD1. Germline trimming cut 1 base from V and 5 bases from J; bases unmatched to any gene: 2. The V gene's germline CDR1 is LGHDT and CDR2 YNNKEL (reference sequence). The CDR3 consists of 15 residues. The CDR3 nucleotides read TGTGCCAGCAGCCAAGTGACAGGGGGGAATGAAAAACTGTTTTTT. Protein: CASSQVTGGNEKLFF.

The V gene is TRBV7-8, the J gene TRBJ1-4; D unclear. There are 17 residues in the CDR3. Germline CDR1 reads SGHVS; CDR2 reads FQNEAQ. V dropped 5 bases and J dropped 3 bases, with 19 bases sitting between them. CDR3 loop: CASSPARFQSANEKLFF. Here the CDR3 DNA reads TGTGCCAGCAGCCCCGCGCGGTTTCAGTCGGCTAATGAAAAACTGTTTTTT.

The gene calls are TRBV5-1 and TRBJ2-1; perhaps TRBD1 as D (6 bases). Germline CDR1 SGHRS, CDR2 YFSETQ. V lost 4 bases and J lost 9, with 14 bases in between. The CDR3 is made up of 13 amino acids. CDR3 sequence reads: CASSKNRATEQFF. The CDR3 nucleotides read TGCGCCAGCAGCAAAAACAGGGCGACTGAGCAGTTCTTC.

This sequence joins TRBV13 and TRBJ1-1, with D unclear. The CDR3 has 13 amino acids. Per germline, CDR1 PRHDT and CDR2 FYEKMQ (reference sequence). V was clipped by 5 bases and J by 0 bases, with 7 bases between them. DNA for the CDR3: TGTGCCAGCAGCCCTGCGATGAACACTGAAGCTTTCTTT. It yields the protein CASSPAMNTEAFF.

V usage is TRBV13 and J usage is TRBJ2-2; tentative D call: TRBD1 (5 bases). The CDR3 spans 18 residues. The V gene lost 5 bases and the J gene lost 3 bases, with 22 bases spanning the gap. Germline V gives CDR1 PRHDT, CDR2 FYEKMQ (reference sequence). The CDR3 region has the DNA TGTGCCAGCAGCGCCACCCTTAGGGGCCTCGAGCACACCGGGGAGCTGTTTTTT. Residues: CASSATLRGLEHTGELFF.

The CDR3 nucleotides read TGCGCCAGCAGCCCAGACGGAGCAACTAATGAAAAACTGTTTTTT. Translated, it gives CASSPDGATNEKLFF. The chain uses TRBV4-1 and TRBJ1-4; D unclear. From germline, CDR1 is MGHRA and CDR2 YSYEKL. The CDR3 has 15 amino acids. Trimming took 4 bases from V and 0 from J, leaving 9 bases between them.

The chain combines TRBV2 with TRBJ2-7; TRBD2 matches 7 bases. CDR1 SNHLY and CDR2 FYNNEI come from the germline V gene. CDR3 length: 15 residues. Trimming at V came to 6 bases and at J to 6 bases, leaving 14 bases not matched to a gene. The CDR3 region has the DNA TGTGCCAGCAGCGGCGGGGGTTCAGGGTACGGCGAGCAGTACTTC. This codes for CASSGGGSGYGEQYF. Complete variable domain (other parts from reference TRBV2 and TRBJ2-7): EPEVTQTPSHQVTQMGQEVILRCVPISNHLYFYWYRQILGQKVEFLVSFYNNEISEKSEIFDDQFSVERPDGSNFTLKIRSTKLEDSAMYFCASSGGGSGYGEQYFGPGTRLTVT.

In its sample, this clone was seen once. This chain joins TRBV5-4 and TRBJ1-2; 8 bases fit TRBD1. Germline V CDR1 and CDR2: SGHNT, YYREEE (reference sequence). The CDR3 covers 16 residues. Trimming cost V 1 base and J 4 bases; bases outside gene matches: 9. In nucleotides, the CDR3 is TGTGCCAGCAGCTTGTTATCAGGGGGCGGTCCCTATGGCTACACCTTC. Translation: CASSLLSGGGPYGYTF.

The chain links TRBV9 to TRBJ2-7, with D possibly matching TRBD2 (5 bases). The length of the CDR3 is 17 residues. The V and J ends lost 0 bases and 1 base respectively, with 17 bases between them. Germline lookup yields CDR1 SGDLS and CDR2 YYNGEE. Written as DNA, the CDR3 is TGTGCCAGCAGCGTAGGTGAGGGTGGTCGACGATCCTACGAGCAGTACTTC. It translates to CASSVGEGGRRSYEQYF.

This chain joins TRBV5-5 and TRBJ2-7; D is unresolved. V dropped 4 bases and J dropped 3 bases, with 8 bases sitting between them. Germline CDR1 reads SGHKS; CDR2 reads YYEKEE (reference sequence). The CDR3 has 12 amino acids. This CDR3 reads CASSQNIYEQYF. The CDR3 nucleotides are TGTGCCAGCAGCCAGAACATCTACGAGCAGTACTTC.

The rearrangement links TRBV19 to TRBJ1-4; 7 positions match TRBD1. V dropped 2 bases and J dropped 3; count of bases not matched to a gene: 9. Germline V gene data show CDR1 as LNHDA and CDR2 as SQIVND (reference sequence). The length of the CDR3 is 17 residues. The CDR3 DNA follows: TGTGCCAGTAGTATAATCTTTGGGACAGCCGCTAATGAAAAACTGTTTTTT. Its protein product is CASSIIFGTAANEKLFF.

This CDR3 reads CASSLVQGVNEKLFF. For the CDR3, the DNA is TGTGCCAGCAGCTTGGTTCAAGGAGTTAATGAAAAACTGTTTTTT. The V call is TRBV5-4, the J call TRBJ1-4, with no clear D. Trimming cost V 0 bases and J 4 bases, with 10 bases left between them. There are 15 residues in the CDR3. Germline V gene data show CDR1 as SGHNT and CDR2 as YYREEE (reference sequence). The full variable domain, rest sourced from reference TRBV5-4 and TRBJ1-4, is ETGVTQSPTHLIKTRGQQVTLRCSSQSGHNTVSWYQQALGQGPQFIFQYYREEENGRGNFPPRFSGLQFPNYSSELNVNALELDDSALYLCASSLVQGVNEKLFFGSGTQLSVL.

The chain recombines TRBV3-1 (or the pseudogene TRBV3-2) with TRBJ2-1, with 8 bases matching TRBD1. The CDR3 runs to 15 residues. V trimming: 3 bases; J trimming: 6 bases; junction bases outside the gene matches: 7. Germline CDR1 reads LGHDT; CDR2 reads YNNKEL (reference sequence). The DNA of the CDR3 is TGTGCCAGCAGCCACGGGACAGGTGAATTCAATGAGCAGTTCTTC. It translates to CASSHGTGEFNEQFF.

The rearrangement joins TRBV6-5 to TRBJ2-3, with 10 bases that match TRBD2. CDR1 and CDR2 from the germline V gene are MNHEY and SVGAGI. The CDR3 sequence is 15 residues long. V gave up 3 bases and J gave up 11 bases; unmatched junction bases: 11. The CDR3 DNA sequence: TGTGCCAGCAGTTATGTTGGGACTAGCGCAGTAGAGCAGTATTTT. It is translated as CASSYVGTSAVEQYF.